This is a list of T cell receptor beta chains from one sample in a study of cytomegalovirus exposure and HLA in healthy donors. Assay used: immunoSEQ multiplex PCR; TCRdb lists only in-frame clones, some missing. This sample carries some 200,000 clones, roughly 84% of them seen once, and the ten largest clones take approximately 2.4%. The sample consisted of PBMCs. These receptors were taken from a woman aged 45-59 years in good health and CMV-seropositive. Both conserved end residues are part of each CDR3. D genes are given only for firm matches. Clone sizes are given selectively: once, few, many, or a class where the clone is expanded.

TRBD1	-	TRBV5-1	TRBJ2-3	TGCGCCAGCAGCGGCGGACAGGGTGGGGCAGATACGCAGTATTTT	CASSGGQGGADTQYF
TRBD1	-	TRBV5-1	TRBJ2-2	TGCGCCAGCAGCTTGGGACAGGGACCCGGGGAGCTGTTTTTT	CASSLGQGPGELFF
TRBD2	-	TRBV6-6	TRBJ2-5	TGTGCCAGCAGTTACTGGACTAGCGGGCAAGAGACCCAGTACTTC	CASSYWTSGQETQYF
-	-	TRBV2	TRBJ1-5	TGTGCCAGCAGTGGTCAGGCCCGCAATCAGCCCCAGCATTTT	CASSGQARNQPQHF
TRBD1	-	TRBV18	TRBJ2-5	TGTGCCAGCTCACCCGTCAGGGGGCAGGGGCAAGAGACCCAGTACTTC	CASSPVRGQGQETQYF
TRBD1	few	TRBV6-1	TRBJ1-2	TGTGCCAGCAGTGGGGACAGGGGCATAGGGAACTATGGCTACACCTTC	CASSGDRGIGNYGYTF
-	-	TRBV5-8	TRBJ2-1	TGTGCCAGCAGCTTGGGCGTGGTATTGGATGAGCAGTTCTTC	CASSLGVVLDEQFF
-	-	TRBV7-9	TRBJ2-5	TGTGCCAGCAGCTTAGTTACGGGGAGGGGGTCGTGGGAGACCCAGTACTTC	CASSLVTGRGSWETQYF
-	-	TRBV7-9	TRBJ1-1	TGTTCCAGCACCGGGACACGCAACACTGAAGCTTTCTTT	CSSTGTRNTEAFF
-	-	TRBV5-1	TRBJ2-3	TGCGCCAGCAGCCCCGACAGAATGGGCACAGATACGCAGTATTTT	CASSPDRMGTDTQYF
TRBD2	-	TRBV6-1	TRBJ2-5	TGTGCCAGCAGTGGACTAGCGGGGGGGCTAAGGGAAAAGACCCAGTACTTC	CASSGLAGGLREKTQYF
TRBD1	-	TRBV2	TRBJ2-3	TGTGCCAGCAGTCCGGACAGGGAGGATACGCAGTATTTT	CASSPDREDTQYF
TRBD2	-	TRBV29-1	TRBJ2-5	TGCAGCGTTGATCTAGCGGGGGATTTAGAGACCCAGTACTTC	CSVDLAGDLETQYF
TRBD1	-	TRBV28	TRBJ2-5	TGTGCCAGCAGTTCCGGGACAGGGGAATGGAAGACCCAGTACTTC	CASSSGTGEWKTQYF
TRBD2	-	TRBV10-3	TRBJ2-5	TGTGCCATCAGTGAGAGGGAGGGGCTGGGGACCCAGTACTTC	CAISEREGLGTQYF
TRBD1	-	TRBV12-5	TRBJ2-3	TGTGCTAGTGAACTGGGACAGGGGAAGACAGATACGCAGTATTTT	CASELGQGKTDTQYF
-	-	TRBV6-5	TRBJ2-7	TGTGCCAGCAGTTCAGGGAGGACGGCCGAGCAGTACTTC	CASSSGRTAEQYF
TRBD1	-	TRBV19	TRBJ2-2	TGTGCCAGTAGTAGATGGACAGGGGAACCCGGGGAGCTGTTTTTT	CASSRWTGEPGELFF
TRBD1	-	TRBV5-1	TRBJ2-7	TGCGCCAGCAGCTTGGTAGGACAGGGGGACGAGCAGTACTTC	CASSLVGQGDEQYF
TRBD1	-	TRBV7-9	TRBJ2-3	TGTGCCAGCAGCCGACAGGGTCTGAACACAGATACGCAGTATTTT	CASSRQGLNTDTQYF